The 7 T cell receptor beta chains below come from one sample, sequenced in a study of blood T cell repertoires in COVID-19. Repertoires were generated with immunoSEQ multiplex PCR, while TCRdb's copy carries only in-frame clones and drops some. The sample lists hundreds of thousands of clones, approximately 89% occurring once. The sample consisted of peripheral blood. These receptors originate from a woman aged 30 to 39 with COVID-19, enrolled during active disease.

The gene calls are TRBV18 and TRBJ2-3; a possible D gene is TRBD1 (6 bases). This CDR3 has 15 residues. V lost 1 base and J lost 3, with 11 bases in between. Germline V gene sequence: CDR1 KGHSH, CDR2 LQKENI. The CDR3: CASSPQGVGTDTQYF. The CDR3 nucleotides read TGTGCCAGCTCACCACAGGGGGTTGGAACAGATACGCAGTATTTT.

The chain is built from TRBV7-9 and TRBJ1-5, with D possibly matching TRBD1 (5 bases). The ends were cut back, 5 bases at V and 2 bases at J, with 13 bases in the middle. This CDR3 is built from 15 residues. Looked up from germline, CDR1 is SEHNR and CDR2 is FQNEAQ (reference sequence). CDR3 region: CASSPGGDRNQPQHF. The CDR3 region has the DNA TGTGCCAGCAGCCCCGGGGGTGACCGCAATCAGCCCCAGCATTTT.

This chain links TRBV11-3 with TRBJ2-3; the match to TRBD2 covers 7 bases. Germline CDR1 and CDR2: SGHNT and YENEEA. The CDR3 has 15 residues. Trimming at V came to 6 bases and at J to 0 bases, leaving 6 bases not matched to a gene. CDR3 nucleotides: TGTGCCAGCAGACCGGGGGGTCCTAGCACAGATACGCAGTATTTT. It specifies CASRPGGPSTDTQYF.

This rearrangement joins TRBV2 to TRBJ2-4, with 7 bases fitting TRBD1. The CDR3 is 13 amino acids. Trimming took 6 bases from V and 8 from J; bases not matched to a gene: 7. In germline, CDR1 is SNHLY, CDR2 FYNNEI. The CDR3 sequence is CASSDRAIDIQYF. CDR3 in DNA: TGTGCCAGCAGCGACAGGGCTATTGACATTCAGTACTTC.

This chain uses TRBV19 with TRBJ2-1; 7 bases agree with TRBD1. The trim removed 7 bases at V and 0 bases at J, leaving 9 bases unmatched. The germline V gene encodes CDR1 LNHDA and CDR2 SQIVND (reference sequence). The CDR3 has 16 amino acids. The CDR3 nucleotides are TGTGCCAGTACCCCCGAGACAGGGTTCTCCTACAATGAGCAGTTCTTC. The encoded protein is CASTPETGFSYNEQFF.

The rearrangement uses TRBV9 and TRBJ1-1; possible D gene TRBD1, 5 bases. The CDR3 totals 15 residues. The germline V gene has CDR1 SGDLS and CDR2 YYNGEE. The V gene lost 3 bases and the J gene lost 0 bases, with 12 bases spanning the gap. CDR3 nucleotide sequence: TGTGCCAGCAGCGCGTTATCACAGGTGAACACTGAAGCTTTCTTT. This sequence encodes CASSALSQVNTEAFF.

As DNA, the CDR3 is TGCGCCAGCAGCCCCAGGATCCGGACACAGCGGCAGGGGGAAAAACTGTTTTTT. Protein: CASSPRIRTQRQGEKLFF. The genes are TRBV4-3 and TRBJ1-4; a possible D gene is TRBD1 (6 bases). Germline V gene data show CDR1 as LGHNA and CDR2 as YSLEER. Trimming took off 4 bases at V and 8 bases at J, with 26 bases between the two ends. The CDR3 spans 18 residues.